These T cell receptor beta chains were read from a single sample in a study of T cell responses to AZD1222 COVID-19 vaccine. Produced via immunoSEQ multiplex PCR; TCRdb's table is partial and in-frame only. The sample yields tens of thousands of clones, around three quarters seen once. This material consisted of peripheral blood, taken 28 days after the second dose of the MenACWY control vaccine. The source of these receptors is an adult who received the MenACWY meningococcal vaccine as a control. Both conserved end residues are part of each CDR3. D genes are given only for firm matches. Size values are once, few and many counts, or a class for expanded clones, and some rows have none.

-	-	TRBV9	TRBJ2-1	CASSVEAEQFF	TGTGCCAGCAGCGTAGAAGCGGAGCAGTTCTTC
-	-	TRBV14	TRBJ1-3	CASSKRGASGNTIYF	TGTGCCAGCAGCAAAAGGGGGGCCTCTGGAAACACCATATATTTT
TRBD1	few	TRBV18	TRBJ2-5	CASSPWQGVETQYF	TGTGCCAGCTCACCGTGGCAGGGGGTGGAGACCCAGTACTTC
-	-	TRBV19	TRBJ1-1	CASTPGRTMNTEAFF	TGTGCCAGTACCCCAGGGAGAACTATGAACACTGAAGCTTTCTTT
TRBD2	few	TRBV3-1/TRBV3-2	TRBJ2-2	CASSQRRQAGAYRGAVF	TGTGCCAGCAGCCAAAGACGACAAGCGGGGGCCTACCGGGGAGCTGTTTTT
-	-	TRBV18	TRBJ1-3	CASSPQDLSGNTIYF	TGTGCCAGCTCACCGCAGGACCTCTCTGGAAACACCATATATTTT
TRBD1	-	TRBV7-8	TRBJ1-1	CASSLDRDTEAFF	TGTGCCAGCAGCCTAGACAGGGACACTGAAGCTTTCTTT
TRBD1	-	TRBV7-9	TRBJ1-2	CASSSGQGTYGYTF	TGTGCCAGCAGCTCAGGACAGGGGACCTATGGCTACACCTTC
-	-	TRBV19	TRBJ1-5	CASSIGTANSNQPQHF	TGTGCCAGTAGTATAGGGACAGCAAATAGCAATCAGCCCCAGCATTTT
TRBD2	-	TRBV9	TRBJ2-3	CASSGGGRTDTQYF	TGTGCCAGCAGCGGCGGGGGTCGAACAGATACGCAGTATTTT
TRBD2	-	TRBV4-1	TRBJ2-3	CASSQVGSGASDTQYF	TGCGCCAGCAGCCAAGTAGGTAGCGGGGCATCAGATACGCAGTATTTT
-	few	TRBV5-1	TRBJ1-1	CASSRLGGENTEAFF	TGCGCCAGCAGCCGTTTAGGGGGGGAGAACACTGAAGCTTTCTTT
TRBD1	-	TRBV6-2/TRBV6-3	TRBJ2-7	CASSFPGQSYEQYF	TGTGCCAGCAGTTTTCCGGGACAGTCCTACGAGCAGTACTTC
TRBD1	-	TRBV3-1/TRBV3-2	TRBJ1-1	CASSYRTGESEAFF	TGTGCCAGCAGCTACCGGACAGGGGAAAGTGAAGCTTTCTTT
-	-	TRBV27	TRBJ2-2	CASSFGAGELFF	TGTGCCAGCAGTTTTGGAGCCGGGGAGCTGTTTTTT
-	-	TRBV30	TRBJ2-3	CAVDWRDTQYF	TGTGCTGTGGACTGGAGGGATACGCAGTATTTT
-	-	TRBV2	TRBJ1-5	CASKREGGKQPQHF	TGTGCCAGCAAGAGGGAGGGGGGGAAACAGCCCCAGCATTTT